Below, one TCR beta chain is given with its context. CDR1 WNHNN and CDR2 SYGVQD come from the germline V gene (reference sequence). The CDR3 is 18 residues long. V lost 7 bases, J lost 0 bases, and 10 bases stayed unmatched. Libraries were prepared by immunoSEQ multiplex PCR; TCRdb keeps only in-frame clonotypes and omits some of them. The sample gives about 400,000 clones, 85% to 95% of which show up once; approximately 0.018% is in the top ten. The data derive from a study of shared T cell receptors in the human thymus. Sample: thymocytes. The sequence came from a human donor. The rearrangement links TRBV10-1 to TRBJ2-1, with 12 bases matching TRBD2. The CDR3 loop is CASTSSGRAPSSYNEQFF. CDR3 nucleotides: TGCGCCAGCACCTCTAGCGGGAGGGCCCCGAGCTCCTACAATGAGCAGTTCTTC.